This is a list of T cell receptor beta chains from one sample in a study of T cells after yellow fever vaccination. A single record per CDR3 protein comes from TCRdb applying MiXCR to the 5' RACE reads. The repertoire holds just under 600,000 distinct CDR3 sequences, with about 14% as singletons. The sequencing here drew on PBMCs, taken on the day of the yellow fever booster vaccination. These receptors all stem from a man aged 25-45 years who received the YFV17D yellow fever vaccine. Both conserved end residues are trimmed from each CDR3. The D gene is left open where the match is weak.

ASSGSGVSTDTQY | TRBJ2-3 | TRBV9 | TRBD2
ASSQEVGVTEAF | TRBJ1-1 | TRBV3-1 | .
ASKEYEKLF | TRBJ1-4 | TRBV6-5 | .
ASSVESGIAYEQY | TRBJ2-7 | TRBV9 | TRBD2
ASSGRGHYEQY | TRBJ2-7 | TRBV19 | .
ASSYVGRPQKGNTDTQY | TRBJ2-3 | TRBV6-5 | .
ASSRRDGGHYEQY | TRBJ2-7 | TRBV7-9 | .
SVGPGGNTEAF | TRBJ1-1 | TRBV29-1 | .
AIATGATSTDTQY | TRBJ2-3 | TRBV10-3 | .
ASSPFPGVNQETQY | TRBJ2-5 | TRBV7-6 | .
SVDGGGYEQY | TRBJ2-7 | TRBV29-1 | .
SANKRDSYNEQF | TRBJ2-1 | TRBV20-1 | TRBD2
ASSLRRQETQY | TRBJ2-5 | TRBV28 | .
ASSQDRGTTGANVLT | TRBJ2-6 | TRBV4-1 | TRBD2
ASSLTKRASYEQY | TRBJ2-7 | TRBV5-6 | .
ASSLAHGEEADTQY | TRBJ2-3 | TRBV7-9 | .
ASNEGREQQY | TRBJ2-7 | TRBV28 | .
ASSLAPGTTEAF | TRBJ1-1 | TRBV7-9 | .
ASSLAGGPNEQY | TRBJ2-7 | TRBV7-9 | TRBD2
ASSLSLASGELF | TRBJ2-2 | TRBV27 | .
ASSLDIGGYT | TRBJ1-2 | TRBV7-9 | .
ASSTTSGTGLYEQY | TRBJ2-7 | TRBV3-1 | TRBD1
ASSGSDEQF | TRBJ2-1 | TRBV12-3/TRBV12-4 | .
AIQKITGTGRYEQY | TRBJ2-7 | TRBV7-8 | TRBD1
SAGPLRGRSYNEQF | TRBJ2-1 | TRBV20-1 | .
AGNRDRTDTQY | TRBJ2-3 | TRBV28 | .
ASRPGATNEKLF | TRBJ1-4 | TRBV12-3/TRBV12-4 | .
ASSYSRAGSGTQY | TRBJ2-5 | TRBV6-5 | .
ATSPTGTAYNEQF | TRBJ2-1 | TRBV24-1 | TRBD1
ASSQDIGTSGSDEQF | TRBJ2-1 | TRBV14 | TRBD2
ASSLEFGGAYEQY | TRBJ2-7 | TRBV7-2 | TRBD2
ASSLRGAGYNEQF | TRBJ2-1 | TRBV5-1 | .
ASTLAGPASYEQY | TRBJ2-7 | TRBV28 | TRBD2
ASSQERRGTDTQY | TRBJ2-3 | TRBV4-2 | .
ASSLSRSSYEQY | TRBJ2-7 | TRBV13 | .
ASSLWGQGRDEQY | TRBJ2-7 | TRBV5-1 | TRBD1
SALAGVPFTDTQY | TRBJ2-3 | TRBV20-1 | TRBD2
AIKTRDRGPGELF | TRBJ2-2 | TRBV6-1 | TRBD1
ASSLNRDEQY | TRBJ2-7 | TRBV5-1 | .
ASTLYPGNGNQPQH | TRBJ1-5 | TRBV6-2/TRBV6-3 | .
ASSLVDTQRRTDTQY | TRBJ2-3 | TRBV5-1 | .
ASSGGEYQETQY | TRBJ2-5 | TRBV10-2 | .
ASMGFENSPLH | TRBJ1-6 | TRBV25-1 | .
ASSVDTNTEAF | TRBJ1-1 | TRBV5-1 | .
SARAGDTEAF | TRBJ1-1 | TRBV20-1 | .
SARGTPGNTIY | TRBJ1-3 | TRBV20-1 | .
ASSLLGAAQPQH | TRBJ1-5 | TRBV7-9 | .
ATSDPLAGGKETQY | TRBJ2-5 | TRBV24-1 | TRBD2
ASKTRAGGQSEQY | TRBJ2-7 | TRBV6-1 | .
AITQTGGDSEQY | TRBJ2-7 | TRBV10-3 | TRBD1
ASSLRRVSKETQY | TRBJ2-5 | TRBV5-8 | .
ASSLTANYEQY | TRBJ2-7 | TRBV6-2/TRBV6-3 | .
AISPGQKETQY | TRBJ2-5 | TRBV10-3 | .
ASSPFPPQGLETQY | TRBJ2-5 | TRBV14 | .
AITASSGGSEQF | TRBJ2-1 | TRBV10-3 | TRBD2
ASSLEQGYEQY | TRBJ2-7 | TRBV5-1 | .